A selection of T cell receptor beta chains follows, all from one sample in a study of cytomegalovirus exposure and HLA in healthy donors. TCRdb's copy holds only in-frame clones and misses some; the assay was immunoSEQ multiplex PCR. The table includes roughly 140,000 clones, 64% detected once. Specimen: PBMCs. The origin of the receptors is a woman between 25 and 40 years old in good health and CMV-seropositive. Both conserved end residues are part of each CDR3. A D gene is named only where the DNA matches it firmly. The size field is filled for only some rows; it gives once, few, many or a size class.

TRBJ1-2	-	-	TRBV4-1	TGCGCCAGCAGCCATTCGGTACAGATCTATGGCTACACCTTC	CASSHSVQIYGYTF
TRBJ2-3	-	-	TRBV7-3	TGTGCCAGCAGCCGCGGGCGTCTCACAGATACGCAGTATTTT	CASSRGRLTDTQYF
TRBJ1-1	-	-	TRBV5-1	TGCGCCAGCAGCTTCATTGGGGGGAGCGGGGACACTGAAGCTTTCTTT	CASSFIGGSGDTEAFF
TRBJ2-5	-	TRBD2	TRBV5-1	TGCGCCAGCAGCCGGGGACTAGCGGGGGAGCAAGAGACCCAGTACTTC	CASSRGLAGEQETQYF
TRBJ2-3	-	TRBD2	TRBV7-2	TGTGCCAGCAGCCACCTAGGTAGCGGGAGGGGCACAGATACGCAGTATTTT	CASSHLGSGRGTDTQYF
TRBJ2-5	-	TRBD2	TRBV6-1	TGTGCCAGCAGTGATGGAGGGGCAGGGACTAGAGAGACCCAGTACTTC	CASSDGGAGTRETQYF
TRBJ1-3	-	TRBD1	TRBV6-5	TGTGCCAGCAGTTACACAACAGGGGCAGGGGGAAACACCATATATTTT	CASSYTTGAGGNTIYF
TRBJ1-2	-	-	TRBV15	TGTGCCACCAGCAGAGATCGTGAGGGCTATGGCTACACCTTC	CATSRDREGYGYTF
TRBJ2-1	-	TRBD1	TRBV5-6	TGTGCCAGCAGCTTACCGGACAGGGGGCGCGGATCCTACAATGAGCAGTTCTTC	CASSLPDRGRGSYNEQFF
TRBJ2-5	-	TRBD1	TRBV5-4	TGTGCCAGCAGCCAACAGACAGGGGGGGGAGAGACCCAGTACTTC	CASSQQTGGGETQYF
TRBJ2-3	-	TRBD2	TRBV5-6	TGTGCCAGCGGCGGGGGGGGCCCAGCGTCTAGCACAGATACGCAGTATTTT	CASGGGGPASSTDTQYF
TRBJ2-7	-	TRBD1	TRBV5-1	TGCGCCAGCAGCTTGGGGGACAGTACCGTCACCTACGAGCAGTACTTC	CASSLGDSTVTYEQYF
TRBJ1-2	few	-	TRBV7-9	TGTGCCAGCAGCTTAGAGGGAGCTGGCTACACCTTC	CASSLEGAGYTF